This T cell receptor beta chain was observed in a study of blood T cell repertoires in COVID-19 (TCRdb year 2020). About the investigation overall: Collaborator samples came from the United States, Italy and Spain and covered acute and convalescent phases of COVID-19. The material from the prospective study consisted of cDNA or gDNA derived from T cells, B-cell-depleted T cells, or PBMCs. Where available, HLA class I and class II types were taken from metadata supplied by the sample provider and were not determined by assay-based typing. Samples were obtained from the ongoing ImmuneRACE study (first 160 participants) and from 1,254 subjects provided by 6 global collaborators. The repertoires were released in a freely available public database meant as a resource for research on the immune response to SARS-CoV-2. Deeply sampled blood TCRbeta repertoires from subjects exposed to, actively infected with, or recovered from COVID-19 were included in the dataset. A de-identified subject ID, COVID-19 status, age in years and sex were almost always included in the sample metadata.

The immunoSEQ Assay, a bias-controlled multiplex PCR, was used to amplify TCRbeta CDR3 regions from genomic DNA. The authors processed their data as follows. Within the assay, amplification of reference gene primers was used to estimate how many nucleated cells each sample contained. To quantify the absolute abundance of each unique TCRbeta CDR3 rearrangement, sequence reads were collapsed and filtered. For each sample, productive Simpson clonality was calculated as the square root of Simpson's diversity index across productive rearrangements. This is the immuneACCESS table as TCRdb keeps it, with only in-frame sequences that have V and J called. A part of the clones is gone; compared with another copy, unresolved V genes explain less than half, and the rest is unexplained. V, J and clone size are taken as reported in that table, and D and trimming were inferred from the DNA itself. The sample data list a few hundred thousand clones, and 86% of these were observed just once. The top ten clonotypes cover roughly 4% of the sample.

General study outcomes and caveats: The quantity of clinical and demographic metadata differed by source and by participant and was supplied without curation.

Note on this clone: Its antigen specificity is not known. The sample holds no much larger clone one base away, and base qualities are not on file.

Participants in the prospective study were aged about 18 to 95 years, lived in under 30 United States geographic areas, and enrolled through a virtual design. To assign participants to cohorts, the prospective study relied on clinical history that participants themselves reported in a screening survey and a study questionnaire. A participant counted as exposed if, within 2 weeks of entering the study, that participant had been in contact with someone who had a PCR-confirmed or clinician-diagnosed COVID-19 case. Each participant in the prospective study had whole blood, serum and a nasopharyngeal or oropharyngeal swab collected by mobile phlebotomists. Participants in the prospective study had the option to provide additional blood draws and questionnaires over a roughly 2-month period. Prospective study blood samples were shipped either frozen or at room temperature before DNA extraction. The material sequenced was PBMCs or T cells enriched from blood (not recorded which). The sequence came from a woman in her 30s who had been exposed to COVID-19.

The DNA sequence is given as TGTGCCAGCAGCCAGACAGGGACCGGGGAGCTGTTTTTT. It specifies CASSQTGTGELFF. The rearranged chain carries TRBV16 and TRBJ2-2; TRBD1 lines up with 7 middle nucleotides. CDR1 KGHSY and CDR2 FQNENV were looked up in the germline V gene. V trim: 3 bases; J trim: 5 bases; unmatched bases: 0. The cysteine opens and the phenylalanine closes a CDR3 of 13 amino acids. The CDR3 DNA has 39 bases and is translated from base 1. The CDR3 plus the reference TRBV16 and TRBJ2-2 genes for the other parts give the full variable domain: GEEVAQTPKHLVRGEGQKAKLYCAPIKGHSYVFWYQQVLKNEFKFLISFQNENVFDETGMPKERFSAKCLPNSPCSLEIQATKLEDSAVYFCASSQTGTGELFFGEGSRLTVL.